The sample holds a few counts of the clone carrying this TCR beta chain. Germline V gene sequence: CDR1 MNHNY, CDR2 SVGAGI (reference sequence). V was cut by 4 bases and J by 1 base, with 7 bases left in between. CDR3 length equals 13 residues. This record comes from a study of CDR3 diversity in severe acne. TCRdb ran MiXCR on the PCR reads and lists one entry per CDR3 protein. There are more than 70,000 distinct CDR3 sequences in the sample; around 47% occur only once, and more than 9% lies in the top ten. This chain links TRBV6-6 with TRBJ1-1; a weak D match, TRBD1 (5 bases). The source of this sequence is a male donor with severe acne vulgaris. The sequencing input was blood. CDR3 sequence: CASSWGTNTEAFF. The DNA for the CDR3 is TGTGCCAGCAGTTGGGGGACGAACACTGAAGCTTTCTTT.